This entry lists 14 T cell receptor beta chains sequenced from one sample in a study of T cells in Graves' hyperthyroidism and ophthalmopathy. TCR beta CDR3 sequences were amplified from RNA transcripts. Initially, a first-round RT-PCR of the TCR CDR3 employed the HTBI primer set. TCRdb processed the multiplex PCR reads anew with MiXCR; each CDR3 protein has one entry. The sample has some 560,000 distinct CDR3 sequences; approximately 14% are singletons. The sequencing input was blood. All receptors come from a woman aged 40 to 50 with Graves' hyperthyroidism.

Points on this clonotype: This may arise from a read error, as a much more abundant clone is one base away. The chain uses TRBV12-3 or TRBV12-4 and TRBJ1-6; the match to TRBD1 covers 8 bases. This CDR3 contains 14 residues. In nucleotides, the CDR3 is TGTGCCAGCAATCCGACAGGGGATAATTCACCCCCCCACTTT. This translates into CASNPTGDNSPPHF.

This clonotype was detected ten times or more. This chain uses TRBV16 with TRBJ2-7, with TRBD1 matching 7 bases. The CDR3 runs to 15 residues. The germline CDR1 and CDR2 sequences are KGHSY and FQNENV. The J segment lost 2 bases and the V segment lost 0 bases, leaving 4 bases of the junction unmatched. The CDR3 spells CASSQSGQGAYEQYF. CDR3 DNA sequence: TGTGCCAGCAGCCAATCGGGGCAGGGGGCCTACGAGCAGTACTTC. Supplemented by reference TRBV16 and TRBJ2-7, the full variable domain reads GEEVAQTPKHLVRGEGQKAKLYCAPIKGHSYVFWYQQVLKNEFKFLISFQNENVFDETGMPKERFSAKCLPNSPCSLEIQATKLEDSAVYFCASSQSGQGAYEQYFGPGTRLTVT.

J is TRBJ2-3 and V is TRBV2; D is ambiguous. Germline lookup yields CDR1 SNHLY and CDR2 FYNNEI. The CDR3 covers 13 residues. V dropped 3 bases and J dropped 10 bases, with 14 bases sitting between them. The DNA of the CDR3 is TGTGCCAGCAGTGACTCCCCCCGCCGCGCGCAGTATTTT. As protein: CASSDSPRRAQYF.

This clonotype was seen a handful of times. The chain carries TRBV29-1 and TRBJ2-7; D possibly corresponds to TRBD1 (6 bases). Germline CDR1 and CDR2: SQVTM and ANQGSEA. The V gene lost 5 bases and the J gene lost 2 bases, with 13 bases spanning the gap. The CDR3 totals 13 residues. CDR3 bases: TGCAGCGTTCAACGGGACACCGCCTACGAGCAGTACTTC. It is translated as CSVQRDTAYEQYF.

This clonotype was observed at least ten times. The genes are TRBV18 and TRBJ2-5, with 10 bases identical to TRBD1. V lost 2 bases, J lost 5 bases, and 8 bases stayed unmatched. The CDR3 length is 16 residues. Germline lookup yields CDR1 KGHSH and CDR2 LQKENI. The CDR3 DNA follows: TGTGCCAGCTCACCAGCCGACAGGGGGCCCCGGGAGACCCAGTACTTC. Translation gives CASSPADRGPRETQYF.

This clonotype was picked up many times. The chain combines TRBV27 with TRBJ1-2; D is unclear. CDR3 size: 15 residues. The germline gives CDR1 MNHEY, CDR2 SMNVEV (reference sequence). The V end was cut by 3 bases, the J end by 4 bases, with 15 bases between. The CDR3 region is CASSFAGQAFYGYTF. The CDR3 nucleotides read TGTGCCAGCAGTTTCGCTGGGCAGGCCTTCTATGGCTACACCTTC.

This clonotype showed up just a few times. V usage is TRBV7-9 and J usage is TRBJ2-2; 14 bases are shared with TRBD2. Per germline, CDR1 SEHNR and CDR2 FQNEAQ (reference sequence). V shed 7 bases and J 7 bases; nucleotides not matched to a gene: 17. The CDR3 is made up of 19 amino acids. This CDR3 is CASTGEPGLAGVRSGELFF. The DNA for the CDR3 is TGTGCCAGCACCGGAGAACCGGGACTAGCGGGAGTTCGGAGCGGGGAGCTGTTTTTT. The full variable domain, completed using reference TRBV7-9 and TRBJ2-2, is DTGVSQNPRHKITKRGQNVTFRCDPISEHNRLYWYRQTLGQGPEFLTYFQNEAQLEKSRLLSDRFSAERPKGSFSTLEIQRTEQGDSAMYLCASTGEPGLAGVRSGELFFGEGSRLTVL.

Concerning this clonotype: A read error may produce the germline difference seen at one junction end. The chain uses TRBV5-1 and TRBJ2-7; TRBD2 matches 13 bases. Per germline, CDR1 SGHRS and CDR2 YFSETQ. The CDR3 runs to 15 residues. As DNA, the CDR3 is TGCGCCAGCGGCTTGGGACTAGCGGGATCCTACGAGCAGTACTTC. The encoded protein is CASGLGLAGSYEQYF.

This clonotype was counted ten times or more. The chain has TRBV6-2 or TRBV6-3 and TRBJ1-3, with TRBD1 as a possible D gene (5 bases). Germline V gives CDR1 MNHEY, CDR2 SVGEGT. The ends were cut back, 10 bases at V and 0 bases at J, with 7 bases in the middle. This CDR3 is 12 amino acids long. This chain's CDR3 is CATRASGNTIYF. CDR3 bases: TGTGCCACCAGGGCCTCTGGAAACACCATATATTTT.

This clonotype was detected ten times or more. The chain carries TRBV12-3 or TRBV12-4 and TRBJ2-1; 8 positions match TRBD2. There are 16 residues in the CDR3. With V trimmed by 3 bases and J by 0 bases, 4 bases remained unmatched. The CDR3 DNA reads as TGTGCCAGCAGTTTTTTTGCGGGAGGCTCCTACAATGAGCAGTTCTTC. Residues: CASSFFAGGSYNEQFF.

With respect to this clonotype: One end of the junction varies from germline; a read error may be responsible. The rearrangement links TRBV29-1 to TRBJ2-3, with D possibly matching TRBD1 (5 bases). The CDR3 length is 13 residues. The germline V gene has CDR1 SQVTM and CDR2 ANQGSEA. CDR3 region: CSVPGLSTGTQYF. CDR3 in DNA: TGCAGCGTTCCGGGCCTTTCCACAGGTACGCAGTATTTT.

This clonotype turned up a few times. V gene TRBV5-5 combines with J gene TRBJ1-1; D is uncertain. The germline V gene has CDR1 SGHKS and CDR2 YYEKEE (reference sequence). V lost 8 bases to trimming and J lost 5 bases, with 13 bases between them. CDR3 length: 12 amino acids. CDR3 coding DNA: TGTGCCAGTATCTATTTGGTAACTGAAGCTTTCTTT. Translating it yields CASIYLVTEAFF.

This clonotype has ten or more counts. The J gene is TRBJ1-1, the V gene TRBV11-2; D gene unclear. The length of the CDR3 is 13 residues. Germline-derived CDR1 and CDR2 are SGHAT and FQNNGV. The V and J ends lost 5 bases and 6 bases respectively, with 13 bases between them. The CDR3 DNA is TGTGCCAGCAGCCTATTCTATACCGCTGAAGCTTTCTTT. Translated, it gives CASSLFYTAEAFF.

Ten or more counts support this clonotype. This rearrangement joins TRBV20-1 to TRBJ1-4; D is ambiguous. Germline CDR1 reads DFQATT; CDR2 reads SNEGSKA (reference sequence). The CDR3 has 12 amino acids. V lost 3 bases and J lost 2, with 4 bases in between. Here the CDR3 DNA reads TGCAGTGCTAGCCCCACTAATGAAAAACTGTTTTTT. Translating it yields CSASPTNEKLFF.